These T cell receptor beta chains were read from a single sample in a study of identical twins. In TCRdb, the 5' RACE reads were re-called with MiXCR into one record per CDR3 protein. The repertoire holds around 370,000 distinct CDR3 sequences, with 8.5% to 10% as singletons. The source material was naive T cells sorted from blood. Every receptor here comes from a woman between 45 and 65 years old in good health. CDR3s include the opening cysteine and the closing phenylalanine or tryptophan. Fields, in order: CDR3 protein, CDR3 DNA, clone size, V gene, J gene, D gene. The D gene is left open where the match is weak. The listing skips clone size in some rows; elsewhere it reads once, few, many or a size class.

CDR3aa: CSASSGNSYNEQFF; CDR3nt: TGCAGTGCTTCTAGCGGGAACTCCTACAATGAGCAGTTCTTC; abundance: few; v_gene: TRBV20-1; j_gene: TRBJ2-1; d_gene: TRBD2
CDR3aa: CASSRVEETQYF; CDR3nt: TGCGCCAGCAGCAGGGTTGAGGAGACCCAGTACTTC; abundance: few; v_gene: TRBV5-1; j_gene: TRBJ2-5; d_gene: NA
CDR3aa: CASSIRGRETEAFF; CDR3nt: TGTGCCAGTAGTATTAGGGGGCGCGAGACTGAAGCTTTCTTT; abundance: many; v_gene: TRBV19; j_gene: TRBJ1-1; d_gene: TRBD1
CDR3aa: CASSENTPGRGGYEQYF; CDR3nt: TGCGCCAGCAGTGAAAATACCCCGGGGAGGGGAGGCTACGAGCAGTACTTC; abundance: NA; v_gene: TRBV10-2; j_gene: TRBJ2-7; d_gene: TRBD2
CDR3aa: CASLPGGNTGELFF; CDR3nt: TGCGCCAGTCTTCCCGGGGGGAACACCGGGGAGCTGTTTTTT; abundance: NA; v_gene: TRBV5-1; j_gene: TRBJ2-2; d_gene: NA
CDR3aa: CATSRGGLGYNEQFF; CDR3nt: TGTGCCACCAGCAGAGGGGGACTAGGGTACAATGAGCAGTTCTTC; abundance: few; v_gene: TRBV15; j_gene: TRBJ2-1; d_gene: TRBD2
CDR3aa: CASSFGIHTDTQYF; CDR3nt: TGTGCCAGCAGCTTTGGTATACACACAGATACGCAGTATTTT; abundance: few; v_gene: TRBV11-2; j_gene: TRBJ2-3; d_gene: NA
CDR3aa: CSFRKGEEAFF; CDR3nt: TGCAGCTTTCGGAAGGGGGAAGAAGCTTTCTTT; abundance: NA; v_gene: TRBV29-1; j_gene: TRBJ1-1; d_gene: NA
CDR3aa: CASGGTGLAGGPQFF; CDR3nt: TGTGCCAGCGGCGGAACGGGACTAGCGGGAGGGCCGCAGTTCTTC; abundance: NA; v_gene: TRBV7-9; j_gene: TRBJ2-1; d_gene: TRBD2
CDR3aa: CASSQTPNPETQYF; CDR3nt: TGTGCCAGCAGCCAAACGCCGAATCCGGAGACCCAGTACTTC; abundance: NA; v_gene: TRBV14; j_gene: TRBJ2-5; d_gene: NA
CDR3aa: CASRGASGEQYF; CDR3nt: TGCGCCAGCAGGGGGGCTTCAGGCGAGCAGTACTTC; abundance: NA; v_gene: TRBV5-1; j_gene: TRBJ2-7; d_gene: NA
CDR3aa: CASSPRGGNSYNEQFF; CDR3nt: TGTGCCAGCAGCCCCAGAGGCGGGAACTCCTACAATGAGCAGTTCTTC; abundance: few; v_gene: TRBV6-6; j_gene: TRBJ2-1; d_gene: NA
CDR3aa: CAIRGGKELNDEQFF; CDR3nt: TGTGCCATCAGGGGGGGAAAGGAATTGAACGATGAGCAGTTCTTC; abundance: NA; v_gene: TRBV10-3; j_gene: TRBJ2-1; d_gene: NA
CDR3aa: CASATNTEAFF; CDR3nt: TGTGCTAGTGCTACGAACACTGAAGCTTTCTTT; abundance: NA; v_gene: TRBV12-5; j_gene: TRBJ1-1; d_gene: NA
CDR3aa: CSVEVGWLAGADTQYF; CDR3nt: TGCAGCGTTGAAGTGGGTTGGTTAGCGGGAGCAGATACGCAGTATTTT; abundance: few; v_gene: TRBV29-1; j_gene: TRBJ2-3; d_gene: TRBD2
CDR3aa: CSVVGDREGFGSISGYTF; CDR3nt: TGCAGCGTTGTGGGGGACAGGGAGGGTTTCGGGTCTATCAGTGGCTACACCTTC; abundance: few; v_gene: TRBV29-1; j_gene: TRBJ1-2; d_gene: TRBD1
CDR3aa: CSANQWDYNEQFF; CDR3nt: TGCAGTGCTAACCAGTGGGACTACAATGAGCAGTTCTTC; abundance: many; v_gene: TRBV20-1; j_gene: TRBJ2-1; d_gene: NA
CDR3aa: CASEWYRGSTDTQYF; CDR3nt: TGTGCCAGCGAGTGGTACAGGGGGAGCACAGATACGCAGTATTTT; abundance: few; v_gene: TRBV2; j_gene: TRBJ2-3; d_gene: TRBD1
CDR3aa: CASSLAMDSDLEQYF; CDR3nt: TGTGCCAGCAGCTTGGCCATGGACTCTGACCTCGAGCAGTACTTC; abundance: NA; v_gene: TRBV5-6; j_gene: TRBJ2-7; d_gene: NA
CDR3aa: CASSLEASRSDTQYF; CDR3nt: TGCGCCAGCAGCTTGGAGGCTAGTAGGTCAGATACGCAGTATTTT; abundance: many; v_gene: TRBV5-1; j_gene: TRBJ2-3; d_gene: NA
CDR3aa: CASRPGGPGELFF; CDR3nt: TGCGCCAGCAGACCGGGGGGACCCGGGGAGCTGTTTTTT; abundance: few; v_gene: TRBV5-1; j_gene: TRBJ2-2; d_gene: TRBD2
CDR3aa: CASSTSGRRWEQYF; CDR3nt: TGTGCCAGCAGTACTAGCGGGAGGAGATGGGAGCAGTACTTC; abundance: few; v_gene: TRBV27; j_gene: TRBJ2-7; d_gene: TRBD2
CDR3aa: CASSPPTF; CDR3nt: TGTGCCAGCAGCCCGCCAACTTTT; abundance: medium-sized; v_gene: TRBV11-2; j_gene: TRBJ1-4; d_gene: NA
CDR3aa: CASSFPTTRALYEQFF; CDR3nt: TGTGCCAGCAGCTTCCCGACGACTAGGGCTCTTTATGAGCAGTTCTTC; abundance: few; v_gene: TRBV11-2; j_gene: TRBJ2-1; d_gene: NA
CDR3aa: CASRSGKDPLSYEQYF; CDR3nt: TGCGCCAGCAGGAGTGGTAAAGACCCACTCTCCTACGAGCAGTACTTC; abundance: few; v_gene: TRBV5-1; j_gene: TRBJ2-7; d_gene: NA
CDR3aa: CASSPLGSGGDTEAFF; CDR3nt: TGTGCCAGCAGCCCCCTCGGATCAGGGGGCGATACTGAAGCTTTCTTT; abundance: NA; v_gene: TRBV5-6; j_gene: TRBJ1-1; d_gene: TRBD1